Each of the 17 T cell receptor beta chains below was sequenced from the same sample in a study of blood T cell repertoires in COVID-19. Clones were read by immunoSEQ multiplex PCR, and TCRdb kept only the in-frame ones, dropping some. The sample consists of hundreds of thousands of clones, 89% of them appearing once. The source material was peripheral blood. These receptors were collected from a man aged 55 to 69 who had recovered from COVID-19.

The chain combines TRBV5-1 with TRBJ2-5; D may be TRBD2 (6 bases). Germline V gene lookup returns CDR1 SGHRS and CDR2 YFSETQ. Trimming stripped 5 bases from V and 5 bases from J, with 10 bases between. CDR3 length: 12 residues. The CDR3 here is CASRSEGETQYF. The CDR3 DNA reads TGCGCCAGCAGGTCGGAGGGGGAGACCCAGTACTTC.

V and J are TRBV6-5 and TRBJ1-1; D remains ambiguous. The CDR3 has 13 residues. V shed 8 bases and J shed 4 bases, with 14 bases lying between them. CDR1 MNHEY and CDR2 SVGAGI come from the germline V gene. CDR3 in DNA: TGTGCCAGCCGGGAACCCGGAGCCACTGAAGCTTTCTTT. Protein: CASREPGATEAFF.

This clone was counted once. The chain links TRBV27 to TRBJ2-7, with a weak D call TRBD2 (6 bases). CDR1 is MNHEY and CDR2 is SMNVEV in the germline V gene (reference sequence). Trimming shortened V by 7 bases and J by 0 bases, and 13 bases separated the two germline ends. The CDR3 is made up of 14 amino acids. In DNA, the CDR3 is TGTGCCAGCAAAAGGTGGGAGGACTCCTACGAGCAGTACTTC. Translating it yields CASKRWEDSYEQYF.

The chain employs TRBV5-6 and TRBJ1-6; TRBD1 aligns across 11 bases. V lost 0 bases and J lost 5; bases outside the gene matches: 4. This CDR3 region has 17 residues. Germline-derived CDR1 and CDR2 are SGHDT and YYEEEE. CDR3 sequence (DNA): TGTGCCAGCAGCTTGGTGGGACAGGGGGACGATAATTCACCCCTCCACTTT. It is translated as CASSLVGQGDDNSPLHF.

This clone has only one observation. The chain is built from TRBV5-8 and TRBJ2-3; 14 bases map to TRBD2. Losses at the gene ends were 4 bases for V and 5 bases for J; bases not matched to a gene: 6. The CDR3 runs to 16 residues. Germline CDR1 and CDR2: SGHTS and YDEGEE. The CDR3 protein is CASSLTGTSGGDTQYF. The CDR3 nucleotides read TGTGCCAGCAGCCTGACCGGGACTAGCGGGGGAGATACGCAGTATTTT.

This chain joins TRBV10-3 and TRBJ2-6; possibly TRBD2 for D (5 bases). The CDR3 contains 14 residues. Germline values: CDR1 ENHRY, CDR2 SYGVKD. Trimming shortened V by 6 bases and J by 1 base, and 7 bases separated the two germline ends. The CDR3 here is CAIRLASGANVLTF. CDR3 DNA sequence: TGTGCCATCAGGCTAGCATCTGGGGCCAACGTCCTGACTTTC.

The rearrangement links TRBV7-3 to TRBJ1-1; D possibly corresponds to TRBD1 (6 bases). Trimming pared 2 bases from V and 1 base from J, leaving 8 bases between. Germline CDR1 SGHTA, CDR2 FQGTGA. The CDR3 runs 14 residues. CDR3 amino acids: CASSLQGTNTEAFF. The CDR3 nucleotides are TGTGCCAGCAGCTTACAGGGGACGAACACTGAAGCTTTCTTT.

This clone was seen more than once but under ten times. The J gene is TRBJ1-1, the V gene TRBV19; 9 bases are a match to TRBD1. The trim removed 5 bases at V and 6 bases at J, leaving 4 bases unmatched. The germline V gene has CDR1 LNHDA and CDR2 SQIVND (reference sequence). CDR3 length equals 13 residues. CDR3 bases: TGTGCCAGTAGTTTAAGACAGGGGGCTGAAGCTTTCTTT. It codes for CASSLRQGAEAFF.

The chain links TRBV6-2 or TRBV6-3 to TRBJ2-7; a possible D gene is TRBD2 (6 bases). Per germline, CDR1 MNHEY and CDR2 SVGEGT. The ends were cut back, 0 bases at V and 1 base at J, with 19 bases in the middle. The CDR3 is 18 amino acids. The CDR3 sequence is CASSYSQWGERTSYEQYF. The CDR3 DNA reads as TGTGCCAGCAGTTACTCGCAGTGGGGGGAGAGAACGTCCTACGAGCAGTACTTC.

The chain has TRBV4-1 and TRBJ2-5; the match to TRBD1 covers 7 bases. Germline V CDR1 and CDR2: MGHRA, YSYEKL. Trimming removed 0 bases from V and 6 bases from J; junction bases left unmatched: 10. The CDR3 extends over 16 amino acids. The CDR3 DNA sequence: TGCGCCAGCAGCCAAGAACTAGGACAGGCTAGGCAGACCCAGTACTTC. It is translated as CASSQELGQARQTQYF.

The chain is built from TRBV27 and TRBJ2-7; 8 positions match TRBD1. The germline V gene encodes CDR1 MNHEY and CDR2 SMNVEV (reference sequence). V lost 6 bases and J lost 1; bases outside the gene matches: 8. This CDR3 spans 15 amino acids. The CDR3 loop is CASSTRGLGSYEQYF. The CDR3 DNA is TGTGCCAGCAGCACCAGGGGGCTGGGTTCCTACGAGCAGTACTTC.

The rearrangement links TRBV4-2 to TRBJ1-5; perhaps TRBD1 as D (5 bases). Germline CDR1 reads LGHNA; CDR2 reads YNFKEQ. The CDR3 extends over 15 amino acids. V lost 0 bases and J 7 bases, leaving 13 bases between the germline ends. The CDR3, as DNA: TGTGCCAGCAGCCAAGAGGGGCAGGGAGGCCAGCCCCAGCATTTT. Its protein is CASSQEGQGGQPQHF.

The chain recombines TRBV18 with TRBJ2-1, with 11 bases matching TRBD2. The J segment lost 4 bases and the V segment lost 0 bases, leaving 2 bases of the junction unmatched. CDR1 KGHSH and CDR2 LQKENI come from the germline V gene. CDR3 length: 16 amino acids. Here the CDR3 reads CASSPPGLAAYNEQFF. The CDR3 DNA reads TGTGCCAGCTCACCACCGGGACTAGCGGCGTACAATGAGCAGTTCTTC.

The chain is built from TRBV28 and TRBJ1-6; D is perhaps TRBD1 (6 bases). The CDR3 length is 14 residues. Trimming took 6 bases from V and 8 from J, leaving 14 bases between them. The V gene's germline CDR1 is MDHEN and CDR2 SYDVKM. CDR3 coding DNA: TGTGCCAGCAGGCCTACAGGGCTATATTCACCCCTCCACTTT. Translated, it gives CASRPTGLYSPLHF.

The rearrangement links TRBV3-1 (or the pseudogene TRBV3-2) to TRBJ1-4; D may be TRBD1 (5 bases). Germline assignment: CDR1 LGHDT and CDR2 YNNKEL (reference sequence). The V end lost 5 bases, the J end lost 7 bases, and 23 bases lay between the germline ends. This CDR3 spans 17 amino acids. The DNA for the CDR3 is TGTGCCAGCAGCTTCAGGAAGGGGCGAGAGCGGGCTGAAAAACTGTTTTTT. This encodes CASSFRKGRERAEKLFF.

This sequence joins TRBV6-6 and TRBJ1-2; perhaps TRBD1 as D (6 bases). The V gene's germline CDR1 is MNHNY and CDR2 SVGAGI (reference sequence). This CDR3 spans 15 amino acids. V gave up 5 bases and J gave up 2 bases, with 15 bases separating them. CDR3 protein: CASSPRTVLNYGYTF. The CDR3 nucleotides read TGTGCCAGCAGTCCCCGGACAGTTTTAAACTATGGCTACACCTTC.

The rearrangement joins TRBV11-2 to TRBJ1-2; D not certain. This CDR3 is 13 amino acids long. V dropped 4 bases and J dropped 3 bases, with 9 bases sitting between them. The germline CDR1 and CDR2 sequences are SGHAT and FQNNGV. CDR3 sequence reads: CASSSGSYYGYTF. The CDR3 DNA reads TGTGCCAGCAGCTCAGGTTCCTACTATGGCTACACCTTC. The full variable domain, with the rest looked up from reference TRBV11-2 and TRBJ1-2, is EAGVAQSPRYKIIEKRQSVAFWCNPISGHATLYWYQQILGQGPKLLIQFQNNGVVDDSQLPKDRFSAERLKGVDSTLKIQPAKLEDSAVYLCASSSGSYYGYTFGSGTRLTVV.